This TCR beta chain was captured by sequencing in a study of radiotherapy plus CTLA-4 blockade in lung cancer. This CDR3 spans 14 amino acids. Germline V gene sequence: CDR1 MNHNS, CDR2 SASEGT. Trimming shortened V by 3 bases and J by 0 bases, and 5 bases separated the two germline ends. Data came from immunoSEQ multiplex PCR; TCRdb stores just in-frame clones and leaves some out. The table has tens of thousands of clones, 72% seen once. The specimen was peripheral blood, collected from a patient treated with radiotherapy plus ipilimumab. This clonotype was sampled from a human donor with non-small cell lung cancer whose response to radiotherapy plus ipilimumab could not be evaluated. This rearrangement joins TRBV6-1 to TRBJ2-2; D remains unclear. CDR3 in amino acids: CASSDIPNTGELFF. CDR3 coding DNA: TGTGCCAGCAGTGACATCCCGAACACCGGGGAGCTGTTTTTT.